This note documents a single T cell receptor beta chain sequence. Its antigen is as yet unknown. The CDR3 extends over 14 amino acids. Trimming removed 6 bases from V and 0 bases from J; junction bases left unmatched: 5. Germline lookup yields CDR1 SQVTM and CDR2 ANQGSEA. These data originate in a study of beta chain features in type 1 diabetes. Broader study findings: For patients and controls alike, PCR might favor shorter templates to the same degree. Shorter TCRB CDR3s, moderately but significantly so, marked every one of the four CD4+ subsets in Type 1 diabetes patients.

The sequenced template was cDNA made from the entire isolated RNA. Sequenced by immunoSEQ multiplex PCR; TCRdb stores in-frame clones only, minus some. In the table there are about 740,000 clones, roughly an eighth of which are singletons. Every donor provided one heparinised blood draw, which averaged around 110 mL. Without exception, sorted populations had purity beyond 98%. Sequences were obtained from naive CD4+ T cells from blood. The V gene is TRBV29-1, the J gene TRBJ2-3; 8 bases match TRBD1. This clonotype was obtained from a young man with type 1 diabetes. The CDR3 DNA is TGCAGCGTGGGGGGACAGGCTAGCACAGATACGCAGTATTTT. It codes for CSVGGQASTDTQYF.